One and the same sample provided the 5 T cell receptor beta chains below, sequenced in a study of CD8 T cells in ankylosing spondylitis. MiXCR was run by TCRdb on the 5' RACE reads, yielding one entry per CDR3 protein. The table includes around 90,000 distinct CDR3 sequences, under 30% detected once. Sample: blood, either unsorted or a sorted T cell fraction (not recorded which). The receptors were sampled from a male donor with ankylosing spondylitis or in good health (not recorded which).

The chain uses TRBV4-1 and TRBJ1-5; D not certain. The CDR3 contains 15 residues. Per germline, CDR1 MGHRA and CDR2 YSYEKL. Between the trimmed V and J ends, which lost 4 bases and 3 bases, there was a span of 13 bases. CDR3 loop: CASSLDPGYNQPQHF. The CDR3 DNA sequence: TGCGCCAGCAGCCTGGATCCGGGGTACAATCAGCCCCAGCATTTT.

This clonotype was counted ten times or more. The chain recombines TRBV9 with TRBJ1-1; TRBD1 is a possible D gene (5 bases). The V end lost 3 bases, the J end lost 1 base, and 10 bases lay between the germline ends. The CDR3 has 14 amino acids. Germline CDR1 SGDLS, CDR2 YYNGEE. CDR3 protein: CASSALDRNTEAFF. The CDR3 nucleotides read TGTGCCAGCAGCGCGCTCGACAGGAACACTGAAGCTTTCTTT.

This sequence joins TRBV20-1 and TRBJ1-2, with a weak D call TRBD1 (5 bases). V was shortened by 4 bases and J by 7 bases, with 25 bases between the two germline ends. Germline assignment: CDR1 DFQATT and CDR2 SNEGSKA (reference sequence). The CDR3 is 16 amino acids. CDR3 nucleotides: TGCAGTGCTAAAGGGAGGCAGGGAATTCTTATCGGTGGCTACACCTTC. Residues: CSAKGRQGILIGGYTF.

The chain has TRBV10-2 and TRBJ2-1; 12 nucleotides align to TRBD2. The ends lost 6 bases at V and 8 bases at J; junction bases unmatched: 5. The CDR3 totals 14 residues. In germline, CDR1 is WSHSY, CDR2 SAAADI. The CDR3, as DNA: TGCGCCAGCAGGATGACTAGCGGGGGCTATGAGCAGTTCTTC. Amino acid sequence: CASRMTSGGYEQFF.

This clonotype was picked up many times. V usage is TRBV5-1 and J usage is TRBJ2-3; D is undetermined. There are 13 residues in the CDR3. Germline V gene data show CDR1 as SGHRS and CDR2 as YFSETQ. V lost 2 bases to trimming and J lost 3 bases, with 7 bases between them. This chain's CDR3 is CASSFRITDTQYF. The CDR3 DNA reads TGCGCCAGCAGCTTCCGGATAACAGATACGCAGTATTTT.